Below, 10 T cell receptor beta chains from the same sample are listed, as sequenced in a study of cytomegalovirus exposure and HLA in healthy donors. A multiplex PCR was run with 60 Vbeta primers and 13 Jbeta primers. The protocol was immunoSEQ multiplex PCR, while the TCRdb copy is restricted to in-frame clones and leaves out a portion. This sample has approximately 160,000 clones; more than 80% occur once, and the top ten carry 0.7% to 0.95%. The material sequenced was PBMCs. These receptors were collected from a young woman in good health and CMV-seronegative.

The gene calls are TRBV5-5 and TRBJ2-7, with 7 bases that match TRBD1. Germline CDR1 SGHKS, CDR2 YYEKEE (reference sequence). V was pared by 4 bases and J by 3 bases, with 10 bases of the junction left unmatched. The CDR3 runs 15 residues. The DNA for the CDR3 is TGTGCCAGCAGCCCGGGGACAGATTCTTTCTACGAGCAGTACTTC. This encodes CASSPGTDSFYEQYF.

The chain uses TRBV7-8 and TRBJ1-1; D uncertain. Germline V CDR1 and CDR2: SGHVS, FQNEAQ. Between the trimmed V and J ends, which lost 3 bases and 3 bases, there was a span of 11 bases. This CDR3 is built from 14 residues. DNA for the CDR3: TGTGCCAGCAGCTTGAGGGTTTTTGACACTGAAGCTTTCTTT. This sequence encodes CASSLRVFDTEAFF.

The chain links TRBV28 to TRBJ2-1; the D gene is possibly TRBD2 (6 bases). Per the germline V gene, CDR1 is MDHEN and CDR2 is SYDVKM. V lost 5 bases and J lost 7, with 18 bases in between. The CDR3 is made up of 15 amino acids. The DNA of the CDR3 is TGTGCCAGCAGTGCCACAGCGGGCCAGCGGAATGAGCAGTTCTTC. Translating gives CASSATAGQRNEQFF.

The chain carries TRBV11-2 and TRBJ2-7; no clear D gene. The germline gives CDR1 SGHAT, CDR2 FQNNGV. Trimming removed 8 bases at V and 0 bases at J, with 8 bases between. This CDR3 has 12 amino acids. The CDR3: CASGKSSYEQYF. The CDR3 nucleotides are TGTGCCAGCGGTAAGAGCTCCTACGAGCAGTACTTC.

The V call is TRBV4-3, the J call TRBJ1-2; 7 nucleotides align to TRBD1. This CDR3 is 14 amino acids long. Germline-derived CDR1 and CDR2 are LGHNA and YSLEER. Trimming removed 3 bases from V and 1 base from J; junction bases left unmatched: 2. The CDR3, as DNA: TGCGCCAGCAGCCAGACAGGGTATAACTATGGCTACACCTTC. It is translated as CASSQTGYNYGYTF.

The CDR3 coding sequence is TGTGCCAGCAGCGTAGGGGCTGTTATGAACACTGAAGCTTTCTTT. It is translated as CASSVGAVMNTEAFF. This chain links TRBV9 with TRBJ1-1, with D uncertain. CDR3 length: 15 residues. Between the trimmed V and J ends, which lost 0 bases and 0 bases, there was a span of 9 bases. Germline loops: CDR1 SGDLS, CDR2 YYNGEE.

The chain recombines TRBV18 with TRBJ1-1, with D possibly TRBD1 on 6 matching bases. CDR3 length: 13 amino acids. V dropped 5 bases and J dropped 1 base, with 8 bases sitting between them. CDR1 is KGHSH, CDR2 LQKENI, per germline. CDR3 residues: CASSGTPNTEAFF. The CDR3 DNA sequence: TGTGCCAGCTCAGGGACACCGAACACTGAAGCTTTCTTT.

The chain combines TRBV7-2 with TRBJ1-2; TRBD1 matches at 8 bases. The germline V gene has CDR1 SGHTA and CDR2 FQGNSA. CDR3 length equals 17 residues. The junction had 14 bases not matched to a gene; V was cut back by 1 base and J by 7 bases. CDR3 bases: TGTGCCAGCAGCTTAGAACGGACAGGGCGTACAATTGGTGGCTACACCTTC. The encoded protein is CASSLERTGRTIGGYTF. Drawing the rest from reference TRBV7-2 and TRBJ1-2, the complete variable domain is GAGVSQSPSNKVTEKGKDVELRCDPISGHTALYWYRQSLGQGLEFLIYFQGNSAPDKSGLPSDRFSAERTGGSVSTLTIQRTQQEDSAVYLCASSLERTGRTIGGYTFGSGTRLTVV.

This chain joins TRBV27 and TRBJ2-1, with D perhaps TRBD2 (6 bases). This CDR3 comprises 15 residues. The ends were cut back, 3 bases at V and 4 bases at J, with 13 bases in the middle. The V gene's germline CDR1 is MNHEY and CDR2 SMNVEV (reference sequence). CDR3 loop: CASSFESGGYNEQFF. The CDR3 DNA reads as TGTGCCAGCAGTTTTGAGTCTGGGGGGTACAATGAGCAGTTCTTC.

This CDR3 reads CASSQPRDGSYEQYF. The CDR3 DNA is TGCGCCAGCAGCCAACCGAGAGACGGGAGCTACGAGCAGTACTTC. The gene calls are TRBV4-1 and TRBJ2-7; possibly TRBD2 for D (6 bases). The CDR3 length is 15 residues. The germline CDR1 and CDR2 sequences are MGHRA and YSYEKL. V dropped 2 bases and J dropped 3 bases, with 14 bases sitting between them.